This T cell receptor beta chain came from a study of glioma-infiltrating T cells after dendritic cell vaccination. The repertoire was sequenced with immunoSEQ multiplex PCR; TCRdb's copy has only in-frame clones and lacks some. The repertoire holds around 60,000 clones, around nine tenths seen once, with 11% in the top ten. The time point was: after dendritic cell vaccination, including at tumor progression/relapse. Trimming at V came to 5 bases and at J to 4 bases, leaving 6 bases not matched to a gene. Germline-derived CDR1 and CDR2 are SGDLS and YYNGEE. The CDR3 loop spans 14 amino acids. This sample comprised blood, obtained after dendritic cell vaccination. V usage is TRBV9 and J usage is TRBJ1-1, with 9 bases fitting TRBD1. The sequence was collected from a human donor with glioblastoma. The CDR3 sequence is CASRAIQGATEAFF. Written as DNA, the CDR3 is TGTGCCAGCAGAGCAATACAGGGGGCCACTGAAGCTTTCTTT.